The 12 T cell receptor beta chains below come from one sample, sequenced in a study of shared clonotypes between healthy human individuals. CD45RO negativity and positive selection for CCR7 defined naive CD8 cells, a population that excluded terminally differentiated effector memory CD45RA+ cells. This table comes from immunoSEQ multiplex PCR, and its TCRdb copy is limited to in-frame clones, with some not included. The sample holds 550,000 to 750,000 clones, about 91% seen once. Sequenced input: naive CD8+ T cells sorted from blood. These receptors originate from a young man in good health.

Concerning this clone itself: The same CDR3 arises from other DNA sequences in this sample as well. The V gene is TRBV9, the J gene TRBJ2-7, with 10 positions matching TRBD2. The CDR3 covers 14 residues. CDR1 SGDLS and CDR2 YYNGEE come from the germline V gene. V dropped 0 bases and J dropped 3; count of bases not matched to a gene: 0. This CDR3 is CASSVASGSYEQYF. DNA for the CDR3: TGTGCCAGCAGCGTAGCTAGCGGGAGCTACGAGCAGTACTTC.

This CDR3 reads CASSLFSTGIGETQYF. The DNA for the CDR3 is TGTGCCAGCAGTTTATTCTCGACAGGGATCGGGGAGACCCAGTACTTC. V usage is TRBV27 and J usage is TRBJ2-5, with TRBD1 matching 7 bases. Germline V lookup: CDR1 MNHEY, CDR2 SMNVEV (reference sequence). V shed 1 base and J 5 bases; nucleotides not matched to a gene: 10. This CDR3 spans 16 amino acids.

This clone was recorded only once. The chain combines TRBV4-2 with TRBJ2-7; a possible D gene is TRBD1 (7 bases). This CDR3 comprises 15 residues. Trimming stripped 4 bases from V and 5 bases from J, with 18 bases between. From germline, CDR1 is LGHNA and CDR2 YNFKEQ. The CDR3 loop reads CASSPAMAGGNEQYF. The CDR3 DNA sequence: TGTGCCAGCAGCCCGGCGATGGCAGGGGGGAACGAGCAGTACTTC.

CDR3 DNA: TGCGCCAGCAGCCAAGTTCCCGGGACAGGGAGCTCCTACGAGCAGTACTTC. This encodes CASSQVPGTGSSYEQYF. The chain employs TRBV4-1 and TRBJ2-7, with TRBD1 identical over 9 bases. J was trimmed by 0 bases and V by 1 base; bases with no gene match: 7. CDR3 length equals 17 residues. Germline V gene sequence: CDR1 MGHRA, CDR2 YSYEKL.

The chain has TRBV6-1 and TRBJ2-5; 10 bases are shared with TRBD2. The CDR3 is made up of 14 amino acids. The V segment lost 5 bases and the J segment 2 bases; nucleotides outside the gene matches: 2. The germline V gene has CDR1 MNHNS and CDR2 SASEGT. As DNA, the CDR3 is TGTGCCAGCAGTAGAGCGGGGGGGCAAGAGACCCAGTACTTC. It translates to CASSRAGGQETQYF.

This clone was seen a single time. Other DNA sequences of this sample code for an identical CDR3. This chain connects TRBV6-1 to TRBJ2-7; D gene uncertain. The V and J ends lost 9 bases and 0 bases respectively, with 6 bases between them. Germline V lookup: CDR1 MNHNS, CDR2 SASEGT. The CDR3 runs to 11 residues. The DNA of the CDR3 is TGTGCCAGTACTGACTCCTACGAGCAGTACTTC. Amino acids: CASTDSYEQYF.

V and J are TRBV15 and TRBJ2-3, with D possibly TRBD1 on 6 matching bases. V was cut by 0 bases and J by 5 bases, with 12 bases left in between. The CDR3 runs to 15 residues. Looked up from germline, CDR1 is LNHNV and CDR2 is YYDKDF (reference sequence). The CDR3 DNA is TGTGCCACCAGCAGAGAATATGAACAGGGAGATACGCAGTATTTT. Protein sequence: CATSREYEQGDTQYF.

The gene calls are TRBV5-4 and TRBJ2-7; 8 positions agree with TRBD1. Germline values: CDR1 SGHNT, CDR2 YYREEE (reference sequence). V was clipped by 4 bases and J by 3 bases; unmatched bases: 9. This CDR3 is built from 15 residues. The CDR3 nucleotides are TGTGCCAGCAGCCAGACCGGGACAGGAGACTACGAGCAGTACTTC. Its protein is CASSQTGTGDYEQYF.

The chain links TRBV27 to TRBJ1-4, with D unclear. Germline loops: CDR1 MNHEY, CDR2 SMNVEV (reference sequence). With 6 bases removed from V and 8 bases from J, the gap between germline ends came to 19 bases. This CDR3 has 15 residues. DNA for the CDR3: TGTGCCAGCAGCCCTACGGGTGGGCGGTGGGAAAAACTGTTTTTT. This sequence encodes CASSPTGGRWEKLFF.

Note on this clone: Other DNA variants within this sample encode the same CDR3. The chain has TRBV4-1 and TRBJ2-7; 9 positions agree with TRBD1. Germline CDR1 reads MGHRA; CDR2 reads YSYEKL. The CDR3 consists of 14 residues. Unmatched junction bases numbered 2, after V lost 3 bases and J lost 2 bases. Here the CDR3 DNA reads TGCGCCAGCAGCCAGGGACAGGGAACCTACGAGCAGTACTTC. It encodes CASSQGQGTYEQYF.

This sequence joins TRBV5-1 and TRBJ2-3, with TRBD2 identical over 11 bases. The V gene's germline CDR1 is SGHRS and CDR2 YFSETQ. The CDR3 length is 15 residues. With V trimmed by 1 base and J by 8 bases, 6 bases remained unmatched. CDR3: CASSLIAGGHRTQYF. CDR3 sequence (DNA): TGCGCCAGCAGCTTGATAGCGGGAGGGCATCGTACGCAGTATTTT.

The chain employs TRBV10-2 and TRBJ2-3; weak D call: TRBD2 (5 bases). Per the germline V gene, CDR1 is WSHSY and CDR2 is SAAADI. V was shortened by 0 bases and J by 0 bases, with 13 bases between the two germline ends. The CDR3 contains 17 residues. CDR3 nucleotides: TGCGCCAGCAGTGAGTCGTATAGGACGGGAAGCACAGATACGCAGTATTTT. Its translation is CASSESYRTGSTDTQYF.